What follows are 4 T cell receptor beta chains derived from one specimen sequenced in a study of CD8+CD57+ T cells in acquired aplastic anemia. For CDR3 and TCR beta VDJ profiling, genomic DNA was the template used. TCRdb analysed the reads with MiXCR anew, one entry per CDR3 protein. Seen here are 200,000 to 250,000 distinct CDR3 sequences, 34% observed once, and the top ten hold 0.95% to 1.2%. The sequencing sample was made of sorted CD4+, CD8+, or CD8+CD57+ T cells (not recorded which) from PBMCs. These receptors came from a human donor in good health, serving as a control.

This clonotype has more than one count but fewer than ten. The V call is TRBV12-3 or TRBV12-4, the J call TRBJ2-4; the D is unclear. Trimming left V 6 bases short and J 8 bases short, with 17 bases between. The CDR3 has 14 amino acids. The CDR3 region is CASSYRFSGDIQYF. CDR3 bases: TGTGCCAGCAGCTACCGCTTCTCGGGCGACATTCAGTACTTC.

The chain couples TRBV4-2 to TRBJ2-1, with TRBD1 as a possible D gene (5 bases). V was cut by 5 bases and J by 3 bases, with 17 bases left in between. In germline, CDR1 is LGHNA, CDR2 YNFKEQ. The CDR3 consists of 16 residues. As DNA, the CDR3 is TGTGCCAGCAGCAAACTTGCCCTCAGGGACTACAATGAGCAGTTCTTC. Protein: CASSKLALRDYNEQFF.

The chain carries TRBV12-3 or TRBV12-4 and TRBJ2-1; D remains unclear. V lost 6 bases and J 7 bases, leaving 13 bases between the germline ends. The CDR3 length is 13 residues. This chain's CDR3 is CASRPTPRNEQFF. In DNA form, the CDR3 reads TGTGCCAGCAGGCCTACACCCCGAAATGAGCAGTTCTTC.

At least ten counts were recorded for this clonotype. This chain links TRBV2 with TRBJ2-1; 7 nucleotides agree with TRBD2. There are 14 residues in the CDR3. The germline V gene has CDR1 SNHLY and CDR2 FYNNEI. V was pared by 6 bases and J by 5 bases, with 7 bases of the junction left unmatched. CDR3 sequence reads: CASRRAGINNEQFF. In DNA, the CDR3 is TGTGCCAGCAGGAGAGCGGGAATAAACAATGAGCAGTTCTTC. Full variable domain (remainder filled in from reference TRBV2 and TRBJ2-1): EPEVTQTPSHQVTQMGQEVILRCVPISNHLYFYWYRQILGQKVEFLVSFYNNEISEKSEIFDDQFSVERPDGSNFTLKIRSTKLEDSAMYFCASRRAGINNEQFFGPGTRLTVL.